These 17 T cell receptor beta chains were all obtained from the same sample, sequenced in a study of blood T cells in healthy people across ages. For the second PCR, which ran for roughly 7 to 11 cycles, a sample-barcoded 5' primer and a J-beta primer mix were used. TCRdb used MiXCR to reprocess the 5' RACE reads, holding one entry per CDR3 protein. This sample has some 1.1 million distinct CDR3 sequences, with 35% to 40% found just once. Sequenced material: blood. The receptor source for this set is a man aged 18 to 35 in good health.

Of note for this clonotype: A read error may be the cause here, since a much bigger clone is one base away. The rearrangement joins TRBV29-1 to TRBJ1-5; 10 nucleotides line up with TRBD1. CDR1 and CDR2 (germline): SQVTM, ANQGSEA. CDR3 length equals 12 residues. In nucleotides, the CDR3 is TGCGGCTACCGGGACAGGGGTCAGCCCCAGCATTTT. This translates into CGYRDRGQPQHF.

This clonotype was detected a few times. V usage is TRBV6-2 or TRBV6-3 and J usage is TRBJ2-5; 9 nucleotides agree with TRBD1. The CDR3 covers 14 residues. V gave up 2 bases and J gave up 5 bases; unmatched junction bases: 3. Looked up from germline, CDR1 is MNHEY and CDR2 is SVGEGT. The chain's CDR3 is CASSYDRGIETQYF. CDR3 bases: TGTGCCAGCAGTTACGACAGGGGGATCGAGACCCAGTACTTC.

The chain uses TRBV7-3 and TRBJ1-1, with 9 nucleotides matching TRBD1. CDR3 size: 18 residues. Losses at the gene ends were 5 bases for V and 3 bases for J; bases not matched to a gene: 16. Looked up from germline, CDR1 is SGHTA and CDR2 is FQGTGA. Here the CDR3 reads CASSDLVRDRDPYTEAFF. In DNA form, the CDR3 reads TGTGCCAGCAGCGACCTCGTCCGGGACAGGGATCCGTACACTGAAGCTTTCTTT.

A few counts support this clonotype. The V and J genes are TRBV12-3 or TRBV12-4 and TRBJ1-4, with 8 bases matching TRBD1. CDR3 length: 16 residues. Losses at the gene ends were 3 bases for V and 4 bases for J; bases not matched to a gene: 7. The DNA of the CDR3 is TGTGCCAGCAGTTTTAAATGGGACAGGAGTAATGAAAAACTGTTTTTT. It yields the protein CASSFKWDRSNEKLFF.

V gene TRBV7-6 combines with J gene TRBJ2-3; the D gene is possibly TRBD2 (5 bases). The CDR3 is 13 residues long. Looked up from germline, CDR1 is SGHVS and CDR2 is FNYEAQ. The ends were cut back, 5 bases at V and 9 bases at J, with 15 bases in the middle. The CDR3, as DNA: TGTGCCAGCAGCCACGGGGAGCACAACACGCAGTATTTT. It is translated as CASSHGEHNTQYF. Looking up the rest from reference TRBV7-6 and TRBJ2-3 gives the full variable domain: GAGVSQSPRYKVTKRGQDVALRCDPISGHVSLYWYRQALGQGPEFLTYFNYEAQQDKSGLPNDRFSAERPEGSISTLTIQRTEQRDSAMYRCASSHGEHNTQYFGPGTRLTVL.

The rearrangement links TRBV20-1 to TRBJ2-1, with D possibly TRBD1 on 6 matching bases. The CDR3 runs 15 residues. Trimming cost V 5 bases and J 7 bases, with 21 bases left between them. Germline V gene data show CDR1 as DFQATT and CDR2 as SNEGSKA (reference sequence). DNA of the CDR3: TGCAGTGCTCTAAACCTGGACAGTGAGTTGAATGAGCAGTTCTTC. Residues: CSALNLDSELNEQFF.

This clonotype has more than one count but fewer than ten. This chain joins TRBV9 and TRBJ2-7; D is uncertain. Germline CDR1 is SGDLS and CDR2 is YYNGEE. The CDR3 is 14 amino acids. V was cut by 4 bases and J by 5 bases, with 16 bases left in between. The CDR3 here is CASSIGGSFNEQYF. CDR3 sequence (DNA): TGTGCCAGCAGCATAGGCGGCAGTTTCAACGAGCAGTACTTC.

The V call is TRBV12-3 or TRBV12-4, the J call TRBJ2-3, with a possible D match to TRBD1 (5 bases). Trimming left V 5 bases short and J 1 base short, with 19 bases between. The CDR3 is made up of 17 amino acids. The CDR3 loop is CASSPLTGPIRTDTQYF. CDR3 nucleotide sequence: TGTGCCAGCAGTCCCCTAACAGGCCCCATTCGCACAGATACGCAGTATTTT.

The V and J genes are TRBV19 and TRBJ1-1; TRBD1 aligns across 7 bases. The germline V gene encodes CDR1 LNHDA and CDR2 SQIVND (reference sequence). The CDR3 extends over 16 amino acids. Trimming took 7 bases from V and 1 from J; bases not matched to a gene: 12. The CDR3 sequence is CASTSGLEGANTEAFF. The CDR3 DNA reads TGTGCCAGTACCTCAGGATTAGAGGGGGCGAACACTGAAGCTTTCTTT.

The chain combines TRBV6-2 or TRBV6-3 with TRBJ2-5; D gene unclear. This CDR3 spans 14 amino acids. V lost 5 bases to trimming and J lost 1 base, with 11 bases between them. Germline V CDR1 and CDR2: MNHEY, SVGEGT. CDR3 protein: CASSAWSPQETQYF. In DNA, the CDR3 is TGTGCCAGCAGTGCGTGGTCCCCCCAAGAGACCCAGTACTTC.

This clonotype was picked up one time. CDR3 DNA sequence: TGTGCCAGCACCCTAACCCCCAGGACTGGAAACACCATATATTTT. This sequence encodes CASTLTPRTGNTIYF. The rearrangement links TRBV6-1 to TRBJ1-3, with D unresolved. Germline CDR1 and CDR2: MNHNS and SASEGT. This CDR3 region has 15 residues. The germline V and J ends were trimmed by 7 bases and 2 bases, with 15 bases remaining between them.

This clonotype has just a few counts. This chain joins TRBV2 and TRBJ2-6; D may be TRBD1 (6 bases). The germline V gene has CDR1 SNHLY and CDR2 FYNNEI. Trimming stripped 6 bases from V and 2 bases from J, with 14 bases between. There are 16 residues in the CDR3. CDR3 bases: TGTGCCAGCAGGGGAACAGGGAACGCTGGGGCCAACGTCCTGACTTTC. This translates into CASRGTGNAGANVLTF.

V usage is TRBV20-1 and J usage is TRBJ1-1, with D possibly TRBD1 on 5 matching bases. Trimming took off 0 bases at V and 4 bases at J, with 12 bases between the two ends. This CDR3 has 14 amino acids. Germline CDR1 DFQATT, CDR2 SNEGSKA (reference sequence). For the CDR3, the DNA is TGCAGTGCTAGAGATCCGTGGCAGGGCACTGAAGCTTTCTTT. Its protein is CSARDPWQGTEAFF.

CDR3 region: CATSDRGMNTEAFF. The CDR3 DNA reads as TGTGCCACTTCGGACAGGGGCATGAACACTGAAGCTTTCTTT. The chain has TRBV6-5 and TRBJ1-1; 9 nucleotides match TRBD1. J lost 0 bases, V lost 10 bases, and 6 bases had no gene match. The CDR3 covers 14 residues. In germline, CDR1 is MNHEY, CDR2 SVGAGI.

This clonotype was counted only a few times. The V gene is TRBV13, the J gene TRBJ2-3; 13 bases are shared with TRBD2. This CDR3 region has 19 residues. Germline CDR1 is PRHDT and CDR2 is FYEKMQ (reference sequence). V gave up 5 bases and J gave up 4 bases; unmatched junction bases: 15. The CDR3 DNA reads TGTGCCAGCAGCCTGGGACTAGCGGGGATCTCACGGAGGGCAGATACGCAGTATTTT. Translating it yields CASSLGLAGISRRADTQYF.

The chain recombines TRBV20-1 with TRBJ2-5; tentative D call: TRBD1 (6 bases). Between the trimmed V and J ends, which lost 4 bases and 3 bases, there was a span of 9 bases. The CDR3 loop spans 12 amino acids. CDR1 is DFQATT, CDR2 SNEGSKA, per germline (reference sequence). The CDR3 DNA sequence: TGCAGTGCTAAGAGGACAGAAGAGACCCAGTACTTC. Its protein is CSAKRTEETQYF.

The chain has TRBV7-9 and TRBJ1-6; D is undetermined. The germline V gene encodes CDR1 SEHNR and CDR2 FQNEAQ (reference sequence). Trimming shortened V by 2 bases and J by 8 bases, and 7 bases separated the two germline ends. The CDR3 sequence is 13 residues long. The CDR3: CASSLRSDSPLHF. The CDR3 DNA reads TGTGCCAGCAGCTTAAGATCCGATTCACCCCTCCACTTT. Full variable domain (missing parts from reference TRBV7-9 and TRBJ1-6): DTGVSQNPRHKITKRGQNVTFRCDPISEHNRLYWYRQTLGQGPEFLTYFQNEAQLEKSRLLSDRFSAERPKGSFSTLEIQRTEQGDSAMYLCASSLRSDSPLHFGNGTRLTVT.